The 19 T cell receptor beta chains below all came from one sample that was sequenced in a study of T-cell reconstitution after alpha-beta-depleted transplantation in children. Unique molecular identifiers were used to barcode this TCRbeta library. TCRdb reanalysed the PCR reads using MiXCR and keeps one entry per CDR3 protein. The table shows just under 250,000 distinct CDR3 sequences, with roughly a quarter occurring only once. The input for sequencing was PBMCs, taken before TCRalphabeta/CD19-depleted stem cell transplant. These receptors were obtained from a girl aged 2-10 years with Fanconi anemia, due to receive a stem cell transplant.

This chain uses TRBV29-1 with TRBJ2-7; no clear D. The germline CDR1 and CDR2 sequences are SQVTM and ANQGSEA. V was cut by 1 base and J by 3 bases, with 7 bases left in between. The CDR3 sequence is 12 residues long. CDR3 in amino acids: CSVEASGYEQYF. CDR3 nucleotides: TGCAGCGTTGAAGCCTCCGGCTACGAGCAGTACTTC.

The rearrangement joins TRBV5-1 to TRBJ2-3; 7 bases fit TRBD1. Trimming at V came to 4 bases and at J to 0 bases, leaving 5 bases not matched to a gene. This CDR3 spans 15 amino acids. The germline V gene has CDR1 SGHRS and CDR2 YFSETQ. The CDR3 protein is CASSGNRGSTDTQYF. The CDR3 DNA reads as TGCGCCAGCAGCGGAAACAGGGGAAGCACAGATACGCAGTATTTT.

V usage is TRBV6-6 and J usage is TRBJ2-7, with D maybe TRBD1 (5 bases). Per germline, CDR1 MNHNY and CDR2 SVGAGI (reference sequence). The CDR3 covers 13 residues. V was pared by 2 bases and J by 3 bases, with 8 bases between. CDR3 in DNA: TGTGCCAGCAGTTACGGCAGGGACTACGAGCAGTACTTC. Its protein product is CASSYGRDYEQYF.

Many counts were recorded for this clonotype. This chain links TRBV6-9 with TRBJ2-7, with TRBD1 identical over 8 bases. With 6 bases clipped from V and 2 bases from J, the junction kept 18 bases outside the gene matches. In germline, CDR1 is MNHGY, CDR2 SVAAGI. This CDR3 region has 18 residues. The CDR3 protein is CASRNYPTSLQGAYEQYF. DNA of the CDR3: TGTGCCAGCAGAAACTATCCCACGAGTCTACAGGGGGCCTACGAGCAGTACTTC.

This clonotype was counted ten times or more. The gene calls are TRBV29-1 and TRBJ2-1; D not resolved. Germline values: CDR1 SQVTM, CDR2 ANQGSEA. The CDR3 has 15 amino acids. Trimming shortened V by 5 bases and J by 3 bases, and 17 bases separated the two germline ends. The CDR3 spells CSVLAPRALYNEQFF. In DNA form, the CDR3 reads TGCAGCGTTTTGGCACCTAGGGCCCTCTACAATGAGCAGTTCTTC.

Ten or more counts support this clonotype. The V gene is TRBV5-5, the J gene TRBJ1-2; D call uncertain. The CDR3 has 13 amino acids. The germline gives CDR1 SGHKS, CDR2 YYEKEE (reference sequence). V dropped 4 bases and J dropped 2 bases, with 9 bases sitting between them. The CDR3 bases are TGTGCCAGCAGCCGAACTCCGAACTATGGCTACACCTTC. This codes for CASSRTPNYGYTF.

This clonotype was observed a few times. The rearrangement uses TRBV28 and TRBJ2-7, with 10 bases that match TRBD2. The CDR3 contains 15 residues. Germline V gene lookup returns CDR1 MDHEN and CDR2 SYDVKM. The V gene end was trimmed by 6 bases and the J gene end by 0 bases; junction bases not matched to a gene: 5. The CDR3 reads CASRLAGGLSYEQYF. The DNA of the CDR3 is TGTGCCAGCAGGTTAGCGGGGGGCCTCTCCTACGAGCAGTACTTC.

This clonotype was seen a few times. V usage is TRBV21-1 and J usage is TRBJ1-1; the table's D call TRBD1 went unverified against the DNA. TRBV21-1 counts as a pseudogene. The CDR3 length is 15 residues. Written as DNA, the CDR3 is TGTGCCAGCAGCAAAAAGGAACAGGTGAACACTGAAGCTTTCTTT. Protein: CASSKKEQVNTEAFF.

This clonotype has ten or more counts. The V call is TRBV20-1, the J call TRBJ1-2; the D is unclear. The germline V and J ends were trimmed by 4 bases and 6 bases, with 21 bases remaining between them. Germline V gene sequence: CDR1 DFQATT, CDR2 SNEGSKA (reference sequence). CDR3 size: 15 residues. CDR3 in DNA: TGCAGTGCTATCGAAACAGAGAGGTTGGTGGATGGCTACACCTTC. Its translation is CSAIETERLVDGYTF.

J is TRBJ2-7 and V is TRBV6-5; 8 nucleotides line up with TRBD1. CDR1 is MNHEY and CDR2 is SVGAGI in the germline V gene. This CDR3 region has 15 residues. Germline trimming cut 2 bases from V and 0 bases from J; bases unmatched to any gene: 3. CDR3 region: CASSYPDRASYEQYF. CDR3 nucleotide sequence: TGTGCCAGCAGTTACCCGGACAGGGCCTCCTACGAGCAGTACTTC.

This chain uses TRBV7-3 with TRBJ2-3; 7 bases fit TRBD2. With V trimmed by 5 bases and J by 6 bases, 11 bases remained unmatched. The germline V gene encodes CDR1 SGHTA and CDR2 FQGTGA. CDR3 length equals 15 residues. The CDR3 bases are TGTGCCAGCAGCCCCCTAGCGGTGTGGGGCGATACGCAGTATTTT. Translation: CASSPLAVWGDTQYF. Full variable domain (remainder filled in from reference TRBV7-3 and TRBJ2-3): GAGVSQTPSNKVTEKGKYVELRCDPISGHTALYWYRQSLGQGPEFLIYFQGTGAADDSGLPNDRFFAVRPEGSVSTLKIQRTERGDSAVYLCASSPLAVWGDTQYFGPGTRLTVL.

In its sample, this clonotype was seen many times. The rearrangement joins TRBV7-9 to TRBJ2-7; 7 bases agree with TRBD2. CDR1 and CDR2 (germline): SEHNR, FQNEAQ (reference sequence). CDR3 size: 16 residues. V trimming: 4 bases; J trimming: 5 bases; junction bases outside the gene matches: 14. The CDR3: CASSSHASGPSDEQYF. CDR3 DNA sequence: TGTGCCAGCAGCTCCCACGCTAGCGGCCCCAGCGACGAGCAGTACTTC.

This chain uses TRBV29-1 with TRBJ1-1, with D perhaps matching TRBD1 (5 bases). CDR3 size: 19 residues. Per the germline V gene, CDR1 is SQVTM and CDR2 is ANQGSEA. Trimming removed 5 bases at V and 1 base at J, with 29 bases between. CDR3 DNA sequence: TGCAGCGTTCAGGGTGCCCAGACTCGCAAGCGGGAATCGAACACTGAAGCTTTCTTT. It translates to CSVQGAQTRKRESNTEAFF.

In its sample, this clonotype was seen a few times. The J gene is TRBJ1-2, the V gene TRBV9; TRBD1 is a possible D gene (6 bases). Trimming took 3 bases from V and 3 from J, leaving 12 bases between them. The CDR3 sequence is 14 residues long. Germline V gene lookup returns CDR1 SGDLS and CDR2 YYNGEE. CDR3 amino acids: CASSAQGPYYGYTF. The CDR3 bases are TGTGCCAGCAGCGCACAGGGCCCCTACTATGGCTACACCTTC.

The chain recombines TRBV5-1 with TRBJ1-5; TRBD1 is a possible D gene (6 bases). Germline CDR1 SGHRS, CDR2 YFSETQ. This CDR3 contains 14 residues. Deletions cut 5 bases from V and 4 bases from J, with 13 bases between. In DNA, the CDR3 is TGCGCCAGCAGTTTACAGGGTTTGAATCAGCCCCAGCATTTT. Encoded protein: CASSLQGLNQPQHF.

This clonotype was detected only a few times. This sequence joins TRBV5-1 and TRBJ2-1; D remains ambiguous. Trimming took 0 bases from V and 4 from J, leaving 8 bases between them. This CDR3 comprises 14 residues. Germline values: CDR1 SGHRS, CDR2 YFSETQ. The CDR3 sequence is CASSLDSTYNEQFF. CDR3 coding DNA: TGCGCCAGCAGCTTGGACAGTACTTACAATGAGCAGTTCTTC. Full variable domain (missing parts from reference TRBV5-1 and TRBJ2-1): KAGVTQTPRYLIKTRGQQVTLSCSPISGHRSVSWYQQTPGQGLQFLFEYFSETQRNKGNFPGRFSGRQFSNSRSEMNVSTLELGDSALYLCASSLDSTYNEQFFGPGTRLTVL.

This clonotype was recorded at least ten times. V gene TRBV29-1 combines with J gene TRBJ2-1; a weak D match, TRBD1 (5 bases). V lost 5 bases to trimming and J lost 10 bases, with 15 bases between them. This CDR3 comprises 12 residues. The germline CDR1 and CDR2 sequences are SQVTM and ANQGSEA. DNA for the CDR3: TGCAGCGTTCCTCCCCAGGGTAACGAGCAGTTCTTC. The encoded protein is CSVPPQGNEQFF.

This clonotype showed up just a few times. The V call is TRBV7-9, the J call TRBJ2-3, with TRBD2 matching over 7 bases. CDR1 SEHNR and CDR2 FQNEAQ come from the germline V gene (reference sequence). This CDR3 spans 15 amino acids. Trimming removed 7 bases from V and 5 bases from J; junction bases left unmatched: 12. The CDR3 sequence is CASNSQGEGRDTQYF. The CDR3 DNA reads TGTGCCAGCAACTCCCAAGGGGAGGGTAGAGATACGCAGTATTTT. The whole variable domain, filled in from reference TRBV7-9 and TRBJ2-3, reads DTGVSQNPRHKITKRGQNVTFRCDPISEHNRLYWYRQTLGQGPEFLTYFQNEAQLEKSRLLSDRFSAERPKGSFSTLEIQRTEQGDSAMYLCASNSQGEGRDTQYFGPGTRLTVL.

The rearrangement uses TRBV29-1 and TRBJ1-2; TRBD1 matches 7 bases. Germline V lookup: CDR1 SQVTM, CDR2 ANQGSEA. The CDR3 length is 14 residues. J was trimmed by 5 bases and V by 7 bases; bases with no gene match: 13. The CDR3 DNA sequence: TGCAGCGCCTCCCAAGGACAGGCCGAATATGGCTACACCTTC. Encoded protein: CSASQGQAEYGYTF.